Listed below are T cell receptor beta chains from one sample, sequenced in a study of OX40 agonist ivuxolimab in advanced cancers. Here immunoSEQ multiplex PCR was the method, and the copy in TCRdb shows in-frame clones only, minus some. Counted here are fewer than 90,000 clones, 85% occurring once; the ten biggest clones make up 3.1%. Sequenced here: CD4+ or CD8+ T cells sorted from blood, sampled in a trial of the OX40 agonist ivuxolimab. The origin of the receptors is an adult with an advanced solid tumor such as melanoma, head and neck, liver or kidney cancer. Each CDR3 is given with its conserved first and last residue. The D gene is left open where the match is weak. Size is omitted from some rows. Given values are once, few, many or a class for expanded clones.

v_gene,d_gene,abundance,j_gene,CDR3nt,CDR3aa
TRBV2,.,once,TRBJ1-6,TGTGCCAGCGCCGAACGGTCGGGGTCCAGTTCACCCCTCCACTTT,CASAERSGSSSPLHF
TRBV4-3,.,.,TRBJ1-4,TGCGCCAGCAGCCAAGATGAGAGTGAAAAACTGTTTTTT,CASSQDESEKLFF
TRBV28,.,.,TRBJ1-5,TGTGCCAGCAGTTTACTTAATCAGCCCCAGCATTTT,CASSLLNQPQHF
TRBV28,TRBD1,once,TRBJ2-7,TGTGCCAGCCGACGACAGGGGTACTACGAGCAGTACTTC,CASRRQGYYEQYF
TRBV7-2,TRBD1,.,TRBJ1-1,TGTGCCAGCAGCCGGGACAGAGGGAACACTGAAGCTTTCTTT,CASSRDRGNTEAFF
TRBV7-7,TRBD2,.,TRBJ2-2,TGTGCTAGCAGCCCACTATCCGCTAGCGGGAGCGTCGGGGAGCTGTTTTTT,CASSPLSASGSVGELFF
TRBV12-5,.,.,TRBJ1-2,TGTGCTAGTGGGGTGACTAACTATGGCTACACCTTC,CASGVTNYGYTF
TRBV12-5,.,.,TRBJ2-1,TGTGCTAGTGGTCCGTTTGGTGATGAGCAGTTCTTC,CASGPFGDEQFF
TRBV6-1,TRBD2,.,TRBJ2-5,TGTGCCAGCAGTGAAAGTTGGGAGGGTCGGGGAGAGACCCAGTACTTC,CASSESWEGRGETQYF
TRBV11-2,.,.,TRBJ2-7,TGTGCCAGCAGCTCTACGGGACTCGGCACCTACGAGCAGTACTTC,CASSSTGLGTYEQYF
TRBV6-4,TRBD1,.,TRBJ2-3,TGTGCTTTCGATCGCAGGACAGGGGCTTTAGATACGCAGTATTTT,CAFDRRTGALDTQYF
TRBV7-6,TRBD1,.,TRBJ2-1,TGTGCCAGCAGCTCACGGACAGGGGGGAATGAGCAGTTCTTC,CASSSRTGGNEQFF
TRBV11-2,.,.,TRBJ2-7,TGTGCCAGCAGCTTAGAGGCTGCAGGGAGCTCCTACGAGCAGTACTTC,CASSLEAAGSSYEQYF
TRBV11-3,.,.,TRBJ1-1,TGTGCCAGCAGCTTCGCGAACACTGAAGCTTTCTTT,CASSFANTEAFF
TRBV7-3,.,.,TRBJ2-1,TGTGCCAGCAGCTTACGGTCGGGGTTCTACAATGAGCAGTTCTTC,CASSLRSGFYNEQFF
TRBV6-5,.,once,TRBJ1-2,TGTGCCAGCAGCCGGAGTAGGGACTATGGCTACACCTTC,CASSRSRDYGYTF
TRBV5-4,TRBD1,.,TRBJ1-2,TGTGCCAGCAGCTTACAGGGGGCCTATGGCTACACCTTC,CASSLQGAYGYTF
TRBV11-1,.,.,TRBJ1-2,TGTGCCAGCAGCTTAGACACAGAAAGTTTGGGCTACACCTTC,CASSLDTESLGYTF
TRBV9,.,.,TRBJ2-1,TGTGCCAGCGGGCGGGGTCACATGGAGTTCTTC,CASGRGHMEFF
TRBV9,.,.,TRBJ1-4,TGTGCCAGCAGCGAGACGGCGGGATCAACTAATGAAAAACTGTTTTTT,CASSETAGSTNEKLFF
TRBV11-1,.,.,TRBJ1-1,TGTGCCAGCAGCTTTTATGGGTGGGGCTCTGAAGCTTTCTTT,CASSFYGWGSEAFF
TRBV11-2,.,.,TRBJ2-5,TGTGCCAGCAGCTTTACAGGGAAAGAGACCCAGTACTTC,CASSFTGKETQYF
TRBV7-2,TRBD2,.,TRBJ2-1,TGTGCCAGCAGCCTCCAACACGGGACTAGCGGATACAATGAGCAGTTCTTC,CASSLQHGTSGYNEQFF
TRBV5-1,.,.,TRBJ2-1,TGCGCCAGCAGCTTAGGTGGACAGTACACCTCCTACAATGAGCAGTTCTTC,CASSLGGQYTSYNEQFF
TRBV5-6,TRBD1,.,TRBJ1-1,TGTGCCAGCAGCTGGAAGGACAGGGGGAACACTGAAGCTTTCTTT,CASSWKDRGNTEAFF
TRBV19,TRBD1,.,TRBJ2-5,TGTGCCAGTAGTCTCGGACAGGGTTGGGGGGAGACCCAGTACTTC,CASSLGQGWGETQYF
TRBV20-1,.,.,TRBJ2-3,TGCAGCCTCGGAGGCCCAGATACGCAGTATTTT,CSLGGPDTQYF
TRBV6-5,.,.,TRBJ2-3,TGTGCCAGCAGTTACTCAAAGGGGTTAGGGACGCAGTATTTT,CASSYSKGLGTQYF
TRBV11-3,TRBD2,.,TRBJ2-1,TGTGCCAGCAGCTTTAGAGGGACTAAGTCTTACAATGAGCAGTTCTTC,CASSFRGTKSYNEQFF
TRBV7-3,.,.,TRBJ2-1,TGTGCCAGCACCCTGGGAGGAGGATACAATGAGCAGTTCTTC,CASTLGGGYNEQFF
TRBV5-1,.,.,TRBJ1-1,TGCGCCACCAAGGGGCCTCGGGATGAAGCTTTCTTT,CATKGPRDEAFF
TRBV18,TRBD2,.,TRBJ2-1,TGTGCCAGCTCACCACTCACTAGCGGGAGTGAATACAATGAGCAGTTCTTC,CASSPLTSGSEYNEQFF
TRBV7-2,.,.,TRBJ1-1,TGTGCCAGCAGCTTAGATCGGGAGTTGGAAGCTTTCTTT,CASSLDRELEAFF
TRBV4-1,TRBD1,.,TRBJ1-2,TGCGCCAGCACCAAGAGGGGACAGCCCTATGGCTACACCTTC,CASTKRGQPYGYTF
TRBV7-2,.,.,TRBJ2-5,TGTGCCAGCAGCTTGTCCAGGCACCAAGAGACCCAGTACTTC,CASSLSRHQETQYF
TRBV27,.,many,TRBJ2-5,TGTGCCAGCAGTTTTCGTGGGGAAATGAGGGAGACCCAGTACTTC,CASSFRGEMRETQYF
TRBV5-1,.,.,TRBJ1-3,TGCGCCAGCAGCTTGGACAGCTCTGGAAACACCATATATTTT,CASSLDSSGNTIYF